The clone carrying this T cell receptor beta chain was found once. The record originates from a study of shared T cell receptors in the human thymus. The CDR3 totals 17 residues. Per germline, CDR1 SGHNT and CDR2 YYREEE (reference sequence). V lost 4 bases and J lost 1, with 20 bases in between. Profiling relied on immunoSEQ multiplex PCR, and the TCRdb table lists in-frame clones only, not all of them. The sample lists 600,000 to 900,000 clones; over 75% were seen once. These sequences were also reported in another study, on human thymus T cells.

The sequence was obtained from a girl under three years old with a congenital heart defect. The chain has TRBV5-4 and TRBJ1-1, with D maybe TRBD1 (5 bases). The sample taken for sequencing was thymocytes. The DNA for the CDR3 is TGTGCCAGCAGCGGAAGCAGGGAAAGCTCCTGGAACACTGAAGCTTTCTTT. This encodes CASSGSRESSWNTEAFF.